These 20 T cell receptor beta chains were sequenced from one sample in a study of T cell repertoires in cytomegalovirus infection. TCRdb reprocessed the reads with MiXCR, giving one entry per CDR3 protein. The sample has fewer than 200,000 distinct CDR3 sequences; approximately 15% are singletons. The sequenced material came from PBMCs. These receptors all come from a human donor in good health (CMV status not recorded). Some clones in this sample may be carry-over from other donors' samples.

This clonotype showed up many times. CDR3 sequence: CASSQTGAGSPLHF. Written as DNA, the CDR3 is TGTGCCAGCAGCCAGACAGGGGCCGGTTCACCCCTCCACTTT. This chain connects TRBV7-3 to TRBJ1-6, with 8 nucleotides matching TRBD1. With 5 bases clipped from V and 9 bases from J, the junction kept 6 bases outside the gene matches. The CDR3 consists of 14 residues. The germline V gene encodes CDR1 SGHTA and CDR2 FQGTGA.

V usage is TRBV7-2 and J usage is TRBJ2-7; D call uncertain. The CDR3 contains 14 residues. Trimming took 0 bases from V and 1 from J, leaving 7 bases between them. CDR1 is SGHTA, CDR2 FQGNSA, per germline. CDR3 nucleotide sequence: TGTGCCAGCAGCTTAGCGGTCGGTTCCTACGAGCAGTACTTC. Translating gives CASSLAVGSYEQYF. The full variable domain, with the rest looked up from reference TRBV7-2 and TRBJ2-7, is GAGVSQSPSNKVTEKGKDVELRCDPISGHTALYWYRQSLGQGLEFLIYFQGNSAPDKSGLPSDRFSAERTGGSVSTLTIQRTQQEDSAVYLCASSLAVGSYEQYFGPGTRLTVT.

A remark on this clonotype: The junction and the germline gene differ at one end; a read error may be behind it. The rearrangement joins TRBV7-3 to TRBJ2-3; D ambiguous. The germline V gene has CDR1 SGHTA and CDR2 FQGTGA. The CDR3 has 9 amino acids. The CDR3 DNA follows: TGTGCCAGCGCCCCAAGTCCGGATTTT. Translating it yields CASAPSPDF.

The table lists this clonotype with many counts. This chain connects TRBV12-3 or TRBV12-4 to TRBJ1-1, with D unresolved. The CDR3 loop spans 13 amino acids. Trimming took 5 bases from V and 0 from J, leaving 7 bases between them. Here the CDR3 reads CASSVTVNTEAFF. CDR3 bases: TGTGCCAGCAGTGTGACCGTGAACACTGAAGCTTTCTTT.

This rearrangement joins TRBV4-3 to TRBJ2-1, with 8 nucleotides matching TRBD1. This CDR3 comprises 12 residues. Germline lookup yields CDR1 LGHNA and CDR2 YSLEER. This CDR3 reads CAWAGGVNEQFF. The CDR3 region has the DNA TGCGCATGGGCAGGGGGCGTGAATGAGCAGTTCTTC.

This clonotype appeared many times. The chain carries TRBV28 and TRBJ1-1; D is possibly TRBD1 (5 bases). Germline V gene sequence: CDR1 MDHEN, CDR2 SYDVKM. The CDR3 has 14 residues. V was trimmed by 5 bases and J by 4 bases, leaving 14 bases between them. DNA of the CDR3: TGTGCCAGCAGTCCGACAGTAGACCCCACTGAAGCTTTCTTT. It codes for CASSPTVDPTEAFF.

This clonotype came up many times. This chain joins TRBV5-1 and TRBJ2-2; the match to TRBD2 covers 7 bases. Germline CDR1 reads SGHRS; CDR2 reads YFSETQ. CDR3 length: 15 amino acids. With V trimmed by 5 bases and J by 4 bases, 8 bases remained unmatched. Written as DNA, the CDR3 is TGCGCCAGCAGACCCCGGGGAGGGCCCACCGGGGAGCTGTTTTTT. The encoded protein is CASRPRGGPTGELFF.

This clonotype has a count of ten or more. This CDR3 reads CASRLGQGREQYF. In DNA, the CDR3 is TGTGCCAGCAGACTCGGACAGGGGCGCGAGCAGTACTTC. The chain carries TRBV7-9 and TRBJ2-7; 9 bases align to TRBD1. CDR1 SEHNR and CDR2 FQNEAQ come from the germline V gene (reference sequence). The CDR3 has 13 amino acids. J gave up 6 bases and V 6 bases, and 6 bases lay outside the gene matches.

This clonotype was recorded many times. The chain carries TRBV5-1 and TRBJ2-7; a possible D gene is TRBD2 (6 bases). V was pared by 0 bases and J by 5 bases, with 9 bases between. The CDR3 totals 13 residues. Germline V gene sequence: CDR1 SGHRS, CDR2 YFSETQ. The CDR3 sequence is CASSLAGGNEQYF. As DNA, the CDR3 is TGCGCCAGCAGCTTGGCCGGAGGGAACGAGCAGTACTTC. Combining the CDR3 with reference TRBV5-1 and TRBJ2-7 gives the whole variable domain KAGVTQTPRYLIKTRGQQVTLSCSPISGHRSVSWYQQTPGQGLQFLFEYFSETQRNKGNFPGRFSGRQFSNSRSEMNVSTLELGDSALYLCASSLAGGNEQYFGPGTRLTVT.

The CDR3 loop reads CSARATQRGARNQPQHF. CDR3 bases: TGCAGTGCTAGAGCGACACAGCGGGGGGCTAGGAATCAGCCCCAGCATTTT. The V call is TRBV20-1, the J call TRBJ1-5; tentative D call: TRBD1 (6 bases). V was cut by 1 base and J by 4 bases, with 20 bases left in between. The CDR3 is 17 residues long. Germline V gene sequence: CDR1 DFQATT, CDR2 SNEGSKA (reference sequence).

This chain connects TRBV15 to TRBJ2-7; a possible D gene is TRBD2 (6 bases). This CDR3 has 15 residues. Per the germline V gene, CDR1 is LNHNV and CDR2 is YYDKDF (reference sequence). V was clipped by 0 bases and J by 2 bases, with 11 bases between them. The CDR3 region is CATSRDLGGAYEQYF. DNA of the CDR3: TGTGCCACCAGCAGAGATTTGGGGGGAGCCTACGAGCAGTACTTC.

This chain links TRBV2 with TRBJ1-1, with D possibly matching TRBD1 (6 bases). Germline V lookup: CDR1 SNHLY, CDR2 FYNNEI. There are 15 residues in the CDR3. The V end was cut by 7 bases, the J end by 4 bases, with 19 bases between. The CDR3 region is CASKGRGWFATEAFF. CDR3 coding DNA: TGTGCCAGCAAGGGGAGGGGGTGGTTCGCCACTGAAGCTTTCTTT.

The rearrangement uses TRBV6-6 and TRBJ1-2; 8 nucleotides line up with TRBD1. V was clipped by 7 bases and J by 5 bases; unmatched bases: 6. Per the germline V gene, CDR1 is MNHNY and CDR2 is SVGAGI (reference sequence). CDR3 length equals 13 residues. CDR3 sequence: CASTPRTGYGYTF. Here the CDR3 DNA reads TGTGCCAGCACCCCTCGGACAGGGTATGGCTACACCTTC.

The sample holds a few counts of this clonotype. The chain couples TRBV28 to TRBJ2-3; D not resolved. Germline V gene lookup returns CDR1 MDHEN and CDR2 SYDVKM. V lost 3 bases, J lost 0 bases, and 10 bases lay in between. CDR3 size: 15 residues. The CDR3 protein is CASSLIDRSTDTQYF. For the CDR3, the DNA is TGTGCCAGCAGTTTGATTGACCGAAGCACAGATACGCAGTATTTT. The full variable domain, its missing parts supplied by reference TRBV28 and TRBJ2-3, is DVKVTQSSRYLVKRTGEKVFLECVQDMDHENMFWYRQDPGLGLRLIYFSYDVKMKEKGDIPEGYSVSREKKERFSLILESASTNQTSMYLCASSLIDRSTDTQYFGPGTRLTVL.

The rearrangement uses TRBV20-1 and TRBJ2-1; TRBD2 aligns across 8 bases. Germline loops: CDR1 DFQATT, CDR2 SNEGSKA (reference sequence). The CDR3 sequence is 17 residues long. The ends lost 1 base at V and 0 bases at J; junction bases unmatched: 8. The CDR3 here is CSARAREGLSSYNEQFF. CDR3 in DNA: TGCAGTGCTAGAGCACGGGAGGGGCTAAGCTCCTACAATGAGCAGTTCTTC.

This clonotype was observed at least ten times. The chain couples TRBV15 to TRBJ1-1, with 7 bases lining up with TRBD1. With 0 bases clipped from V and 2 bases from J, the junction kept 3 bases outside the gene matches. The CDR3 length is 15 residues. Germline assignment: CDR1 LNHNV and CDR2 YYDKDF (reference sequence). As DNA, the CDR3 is TGTGCCACCAGCAGAGAAGGGACAGCTAACACTGAAGCTTTCTTT. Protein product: CATSREGTANTEAFF.

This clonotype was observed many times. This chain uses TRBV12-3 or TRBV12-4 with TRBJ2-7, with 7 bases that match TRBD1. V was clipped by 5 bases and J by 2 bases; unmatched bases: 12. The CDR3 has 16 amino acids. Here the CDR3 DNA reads TGTGCCAGCAGTCCGAAGGACAGGACCCCGGCCTACGAGCAGTACTTC. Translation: CASSPKDRTPAYEQYF.

The CDR3 nucleotides read TGTGCCAGCAGCCGGACAGGGGCAATTTACGAGCAGTACTTC. Translated, it gives CASSRTGAIYEQYF. This chain joins TRBV6-5 and TRBJ2-7; 9 nucleotides line up with TRBD1. The CDR3 length is 14 residues. The V segment lost 6 bases and the J segment 4 bases; nucleotides outside the gene matches: 7. Germline V gene data show CDR1 as MNHEY and CDR2 as SVGAGI.

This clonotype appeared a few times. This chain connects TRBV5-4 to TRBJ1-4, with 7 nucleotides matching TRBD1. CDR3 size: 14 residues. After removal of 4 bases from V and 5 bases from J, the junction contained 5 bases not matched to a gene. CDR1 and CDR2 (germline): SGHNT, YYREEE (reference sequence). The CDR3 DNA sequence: TGTGCCAGCAGCCCGGGACAGTTAAATGAAAAACTGTTTTTT. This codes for CASSPGQLNEKLFF.

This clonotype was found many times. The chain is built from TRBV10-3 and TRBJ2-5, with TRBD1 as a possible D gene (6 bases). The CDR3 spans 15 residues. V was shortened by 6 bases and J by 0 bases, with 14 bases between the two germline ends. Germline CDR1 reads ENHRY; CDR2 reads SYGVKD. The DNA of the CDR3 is TGTGCCATCAGCTCCGGGACATCGTACCAAGAGACCCAGTACTTC. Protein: CAISSGTSYQETQYF.